These 10 T cell receptor beta chains share one sample of origin, sequenced in a study of blood T cell repertoires in COVID-19. Profiling relied on immunoSEQ multiplex PCR, and the TCRdb table lists in-frame clones only, not all of them. This table has fewer than 350,000 clones, about 89% appearing once. The sample taken for sequencing was peripheral blood. The receptors originated from a man aged 40-55 years with acute or convalescent COVID-19.

The chain joins TRBV2 to TRBJ2-7; 11 bases line up with TRBD1. V trimming: 6 bases; J trimming: 5 bases; junction bases outside the gene matches: 9. The germline V gene encodes CDR1 SNHLY and CDR2 FYNNEI. CDR3 length: 15 amino acids. CDR3 residues: CASSSLGTGGNEQYF. In nucleotides, the CDR3 is TGTGCCAGCAGCTCATTAGGGACAGGGGGGAACGAGCAGTACTTC.

This clone appeared once. This chain connects TRBV4-1 to TRBJ1-1; D remains unclear. Germline V gene data show CDR1 as MGHRA and CDR2 as YSYEKL. CDR3 length: 14 amino acids. The V gene lost 2 bases and the J gene lost 5 bases, with 12 bases spanning the gap. CDR3 coding DNA: TGCGCCAGCAGCCAACGTACAGAGTCGACTGAAGCTTTCTTT. Its translation: CASSQRTESTEAFF.

J is TRBJ1-2 and V is TRBV2; D might be TRBD1 (5 bases). The CDR3 is 13 residues long. V gave up 4 bases and J gave up 6 bases, with 12 bases separating them. Germline V gives CDR1 SNHLY, CDR2 FYNNEI. In DNA, the CDR3 is TGTGCCAGCAGTGCGGGGGTTTTGGATGGCTACACCTTC. Translated: CASSAGVLDGYTF.

The chain joins TRBV5-1 to TRBJ1-2; TRBD1 matches at 9 bases. Germline V gene lookup returns CDR1 SGHRS and CDR2 YFSETQ. The CDR3 is 15 residues long. V was clipped by 2 bases and J by 6 bases; unmatched bases: 8. Here the CDR3 DNA reads TGCGCCAGCAGCTTAGAAACAGGGGGCGCAAATGGCTACACCTTC. Translation: CASSLETGGANGYTF.

V usage is TRBV6-2 or TRBV6-3 and J usage is TRBJ2-1; TRBD2 matches at 7 bases. The germline V gene has CDR1 MNHEY and CDR2 SVGEGT. This CDR3 has 14 amino acids. V lost 6 bases, J lost 5 bases, and 7 bases stayed unmatched. The CDR3 region is CASSPWAGDNEQFF. CDR3 sequence (DNA): TGTGCCAGCAGCCCCTGGGCGGGGGACAATGAGCAGTTCTTC.

The J gene is TRBJ1-6, the V gene TRBV30; the D is unclear. The germline V gene has CDR1 GTSNPN and CDR2 SVGIG (reference sequence). The CDR3 contains 13 residues. The V end was cut by 3 bases, the J end by 7 bases, with 10 bases between. The CDR3 sequence: CAWRSLSNSPLHF. CDR3 DNA sequence: TGTGCCTGGAGATCCCTTTCGAATTCACCCCTCCACTTT.

J is TRBJ1-1 and V is TRBV5-1, with 9 bases that match TRBD1. CDR1 is SGHRS, CDR2 YFSETQ, per germline. V was pared by 2 bases and J by 1 base, with 3 bases of the junction left unmatched. CDR3 length: 15 amino acids. CDR3: CASSFTGGQNTEAFF. The DNA for the CDR3 is TGCGCCAGCAGCTTTACAGGGGGCCAGAACACTGAAGCTTTCTTT.

The CDR3 here is CASSLPGQGSGELFF. Here the CDR3 DNA reads TGTGCCAGTAGTCTTCCGGGACAGGGGTCCGGGGAGCTGTTTTTT. V gene TRBV19 combines with J gene TRBJ2-2; 10 bases fit TRBD1. Trimming cost V 5 bases and J 6 bases; bases outside gene matches: 6. Germline V lookup: CDR1 LNHDA, CDR2 SQIVND (reference sequence). The CDR3 contains 15 residues.

This rearrangement joins TRBV5-6 to TRBJ1-2; 9 bases agree with TRBD1. CDR1 and CDR2 from the germline V gene are SGHDT and YYEEEE. This CDR3 contains 16 residues. The V and J ends lost 4 bases and 3 bases, in that order; junction bases with no gene match: 10. The CDR3 bases are TGTGCCAGCAGCCCGAACCGGGACAGGGCTTACTATGGCTACACCTTC. This translates into CASSPNRDRAYYGYTF. Filled out from reference TRBV5-6 and TRBJ1-2, the complete variable domain reads DAGVTQSPTHLIKTRGQQVTLRCSPKSGHDTVSWYQQALGQGPQFIFQYYEEEERQRGNFPDRFSGHQFPNYSSELNVNALLLGDSALYLCASSPNRDRAYYGYTFGSGTRLTVV.

V and J are TRBV2 and TRBJ2-1, with 13 bases identical to TRBD2. V lost 0 bases and J lost 8; bases outside the gene matches: 10. The CDR3 runs 18 residues. Per the germline V gene, CDR1 is SNHLY and CDR2 is FYNNEI. In DNA form, the CDR3 reads TGTGCCAGCAGTGAAGCGCGACTAGCGGGGGGCCAAATAGATGAGCAGTTCTTC. This sequence encodes CASSEARLAGGQIDEQFF.